The 16 T cell receptor beta chains below were found in one sample sequenced in a study of blood T cells in healthy people across ages. Together with a sample-barcoded 5' primer, a J-beta primer mix was included in a second PCR lasting about 7 to 12 cycles. TCRdb reanalysed the 5' RACE reads using MiXCR and keeps one entry per CDR3 protein. The sample consists of some 750,000 distinct CDR3 sequences, about 24% of them appearing once. Sequencing used blood. The source of these receptors is a man in his sixties or seventies in good health.

The sample holds a few counts of this clonotype. This chain joins TRBV11-3 and TRBJ2-7; tentatively, D is TRBD1 (6 bases). The J call is in doubt because the DNA end fits TRBJ2-1 better. The germline V gene has CDR1 SGHNT and CDR2 YENEEA. There are 15 residues in the CDR3. The CDR3 sequence is CASSQEGNRDNEQFF. The DNA of the CDR3 is TGTGCCAGCAGCCAGGAAGGGAACAGGGACAATGAGCAGTTCTTC.

The chain uses TRBV5-1 and TRBJ2-5; TRBD1 agrees at 7 bases. The tail of the sequence fits TRBJ2-7 better, so the J call may be wrong. The CDR3 consists of 15 residues. CDR1 is SGHRS, CDR2 YFSETQ, per germline. The CDR3 region has the DNA TGCGCCAGCAGCTTGGCGGGACAGCGTATGTACGAGCAGTACTTC. This sequence encodes CASSLAGQRMYEQYF.

This clonotype was counted between two and nine times. V gene TRBV9 combines with J gene TRBJ1-1; unclear D gene. Germline assignment: CDR1 SGDLS and CDR2 YYNGEE. V lost 7 bases and J 0 bases, leaving 7 bases between the germline ends. This CDR3 is built from 12 residues. DNA for the CDR3: TGTGCCAGCGGAAAATTGAACACTGAAGCTTTCTTT. This translates into CASGKLNTEAFF.

V is TRBV21-1 and J is TRBJ2-7. TRBV21-1 is designated a pseudogene. The CDR3 extends over 16 amino acids. The CDR3 reads CASSKDGEFRVYEQYV. The CDR3 nucleotides read TGTGCCAGCAGCAAGGATGGGGAATTTAGGGTATACGAGCAGTACGTC.

The chain is built from TRBV7-8 and TRBJ1-1; the match to TRBD1 covers 7 bases. V dropped 1 base and J dropped 2; count of bases not matched to a gene: 7. The CDR3 is made up of 16 amino acids. In germline, CDR1 is SGHVS, CDR2 FQNEAQ. Here the CDR3 DNA reads TGTGCCAGCAGCTTAGTGTTGGGGACAGCAAACACTGAAGCTTTCTTT. This gives the protein CASSLVLGTANTEAFF.

The chain combines TRBV11-2 with TRBJ1-1; D possibly corresponds to TRBD1 (5 bases). Germline V gene sequence: CDR1 SGHAT, CDR2 FQNNGV. This CDR3 is built from 14 residues. V dropped 2 bases and J dropped 7 bases, with 14 bases sitting between them. CDR3 amino acids: CASSLRPLGDEAFF. The CDR3 DNA reads as TGTGCCAGCAGCTTACGTCCCCTGGGGGATGAAGCTTTCTTT.

This clonotype was seen a handful of times. V and J are TRBV6-2 or TRBV6-3 and TRBJ1-5; D is perhaps TRBD1 (6 bases). This CDR3 has 14 amino acids. CDR1 and CDR2 from the germline V gene are MNHEY and SVGEGT. Trimming shortened V by 1 base and J by 5 bases, and 9 bases separated the two germline ends. The CDR3 nucleotides read TGTGCCAGCAGTTACTTGGCAGGGGATCAGCCCCAGCATTTT. Residues: CASSYLAGDQPQHF.

This clonotype was picked up a small number of times. This chain joins TRBV6-2 or TRBV6-3 and TRBJ2-6; D gene uncertain. Deletions cut 3 bases from V and 0 bases from J, with 9 bases between. In germline, CDR1 is MNHEY, CDR2 SVGEGT. The CDR3 has 16 amino acids. CDR3: CASSYRTVSGANVLTF. The CDR3 DNA sequence: TGTGCCAGCAGTTATCGGACGGTCTCTGGGGCCAACGTCCTGACTTTC.

The sample holds a few counts of this clonotype. The chain combines TRBV2 with TRBJ2-3, with 9 bases aligning to TRBD1. V dropped 4 bases and J dropped 4; count of bases not matched to a gene: 3. CDR3 length equals 14 residues. Germline V gene data show CDR1 as SNHLY and CDR2 as FYNNEI. The DNA for the CDR3 is TGTGCCAGCAGTGTGGACAGGGGAGCAGATACGCAGTATTTT. Its protein product is CASSVDRGADTQYF.

CDR3 residues: CASSPPGLAGVEQFF. The CDR3 DNA follows: TGTGCCAGCAGTCCCCCGGGACTAGCGGGAGTTGAGCAGTTCTTC. The V call is TRBV6-1, the J call TRBJ2-1, with 14 bases fitting TRBD2. The CDR3 contains 15 residues. The germline CDR1 and CDR2 sequences are MNHNS and SASEGT. The trim removed 5 bases at V and 9 bases at J, leaving 6 bases unmatched.

This clonotype came up a few times. This chain joins TRBV28 and TRBJ2-3; 10 bases fit TRBD2. The CDR3 has 15 amino acids. The V segment lost 8 bases and the J segment 3 bases; nucleotides outside the gene matches: 8. Looked up from germline, CDR1 is MDHEN and CDR2 is SYDVKM. CDR3 DNA sequence: TGTGCCAGCTTGAGCCTAGCGGGAGTGACAGATACGCAGTATTTT. Amino acid sequence: CASLSLAGVTDTQYF.

This clonotype was observed at least ten times. This sequence joins TRBV12-3 or TRBV12-4 and TRBJ2-7; the D gene could be TRBD1 or TRBD2 (5 bases each). V was clipped by 6 bases and J by 4 bases, with 13 bases between them. The CDR3 has 13 residues. The CDR3 DNA follows: TGTGCCAGCAGCCCCGGGACGGGTTACGAGCAGTACTTC. It codes for CASSPGTGYEQYF.

The J gene is TRBJ2-7, the V gene TRBV12-3 or TRBV12-4; TRBD1 matches at 8 bases. The CDR3 length is 15 residues. The V and J ends lost 6 bases and 3 bases, in that order; junction bases with no gene match: 10. CDR3 coding DNA: TGTGCCAGCAGAAATACAGGGGGTGGTTTCTACGAGCAGTACTTC. Its translation is CASRNTGGGFYEQYF.

This clonotype was detected many times. This chain joins TRBV28 and TRBJ1-2; no firm D call. Trimming shortened V by 5 bases and J by 2 bases, and 6 bases separated the two germline ends. CDR1 is MDHEN, CDR2 SYDVKM, per germline. This CDR3 has 12 amino acids. The CDR3 loop reads CASSVSNYGYTF. The CDR3 coding sequence is TGTGCCAGCAGTGTCTCCAACTATGGCTACACCTTC.

This sequence joins TRBV27 and TRBJ2-2; D unclear. CDR3 size: 13 residues. Germline V gene data show CDR1 as MNHEY and CDR2 as SMNVEV (reference sequence). Trimming took 5 bases from V and 6 from J, leaving 10 bases between them. The CDR3 reads CASSPNFSGELFF. CDR3 DNA: TGTGCCAGCAGTCCAAATTTCTCCGGGGAGCTGTTTTTT.

This clonotype was picked up a small number of times. This sequence joins TRBV7-9 and TRBJ1-4, with 8 nucleotides matching TRBD1. The CDR3 is made up of 13 amino acids. V was clipped by 5 bases and J by 12 bases; unmatched bases: 8. Per the germline V gene, CDR1 is SEHNR and CDR2 is FQNEAQ (reference sequence). The CDR3 spells CASSLFDRGELFF. The CDR3 coding sequence is TGTGCCAGCAGCCTTTTCGACAGGGGCGAACTGTTTTTT.